The 4 T cell receptor beta chains in this list originate from one sample, sequenced in a study of regulatory T cells in long-lasting Graves disease. The authors built TCR beta libraries using iRepertoire HTBI primers and Arm-PCR of CDR3 regions. TCRdb recomputed calls from the multiplex PCR reads with MiXCR, one row per CDR3 protein. The table records over 650,000 distinct CDR3 sequences, 25% to 35% of them present only once. The time point denotes: persistent/refractory GD, antithyroid drugs over 5 years with positive TRAb. Scientists built the TCR library using RNA that was extracted from PBMCs. The source material was peripheral blood mononuclear cells (PBMCs), sampled when the disease was refractory, from a patient treated with antithyroid drugs. The receptors shown here come from a female donor with Graves disease.

This clonotype was observed a few times. This rearrangement joins TRBV3-1 to TRBJ1-5; possibly TRBD1 for D (5 bases). CDR1 is LGHDT and CDR2 is YNNKEL in the germline V gene (reference sequence). The CDR3 covers 16 residues. Trimming shortened V by 1 base and J by 6 bases, and 16 bases separated the two germline ends. CDR3 residues: CASSQGAKGRRQPQHF. CDR3 DNA sequence: TGTGCCAGCAGCCAAGGGGCAAAGGGGAGACGTCAGCCCCAGCATTTT.

The chain uses TRBV19 and TRBJ1-1, with TRBD1 matching over 7 bases. The junction had 5 bases not matched to a gene; V was cut back by 2 bases and J by 2 bases. CDR3 size: 15 residues. Germline loops: CDR1 LNHDA, CDR2 SQIVND (reference sequence). Here the CDR3 DNA reads TGTGCCAGTAGTATAAGTCGACAGGGAAACACTGAAGCTTTCTTT. It is translated as CASSISRQGNTEAFF. The variable domain in full, completed from reference TRBV19 and TRBJ1-1, reads DGGITQSPKYLFRKEGQNVTLSCEQNLNHDAMYWYRQDPGQGLRLIYYSQIVNDFQKGDIAEGYSVSREKKESFPLTVTSAQKNPTAFYLCASSISRQGNTEAFFGQGTRLTVV.

The J gene is TRBJ1-1, the V gene TRBV7-9; 7 bases match TRBD1. Trimming at V came to 7 bases and at J to 2 bases, leaving 10 bases not matched to a gene. There are 15 residues in the CDR3. Germline-derived CDR1 and CDR2 are SEHNR and FQNEAQ (reference sequence). Here the CDR3 reads CASKGTEKVNTEAFF. The CDR3 DNA follows: TGTGCCAGCAAGGGGACAGAGAAGGTAAACACTGAAGCTTTCTTT.

In its sample, this clonotype was seen many times. The rearrangement links TRBV12-3 or TRBV12-4 to TRBJ1-2; 7 bases map to TRBD1. The length of the CDR3 is 14 residues. V dropped 6 bases and J dropped 2; count of bases not matched to a gene: 6. The CDR3 is CASSTGTENYGYTF. CDR3 DNA: TGTGCCAGCAGCACCGGGACAGAAAACTATGGCTACACCTTC.